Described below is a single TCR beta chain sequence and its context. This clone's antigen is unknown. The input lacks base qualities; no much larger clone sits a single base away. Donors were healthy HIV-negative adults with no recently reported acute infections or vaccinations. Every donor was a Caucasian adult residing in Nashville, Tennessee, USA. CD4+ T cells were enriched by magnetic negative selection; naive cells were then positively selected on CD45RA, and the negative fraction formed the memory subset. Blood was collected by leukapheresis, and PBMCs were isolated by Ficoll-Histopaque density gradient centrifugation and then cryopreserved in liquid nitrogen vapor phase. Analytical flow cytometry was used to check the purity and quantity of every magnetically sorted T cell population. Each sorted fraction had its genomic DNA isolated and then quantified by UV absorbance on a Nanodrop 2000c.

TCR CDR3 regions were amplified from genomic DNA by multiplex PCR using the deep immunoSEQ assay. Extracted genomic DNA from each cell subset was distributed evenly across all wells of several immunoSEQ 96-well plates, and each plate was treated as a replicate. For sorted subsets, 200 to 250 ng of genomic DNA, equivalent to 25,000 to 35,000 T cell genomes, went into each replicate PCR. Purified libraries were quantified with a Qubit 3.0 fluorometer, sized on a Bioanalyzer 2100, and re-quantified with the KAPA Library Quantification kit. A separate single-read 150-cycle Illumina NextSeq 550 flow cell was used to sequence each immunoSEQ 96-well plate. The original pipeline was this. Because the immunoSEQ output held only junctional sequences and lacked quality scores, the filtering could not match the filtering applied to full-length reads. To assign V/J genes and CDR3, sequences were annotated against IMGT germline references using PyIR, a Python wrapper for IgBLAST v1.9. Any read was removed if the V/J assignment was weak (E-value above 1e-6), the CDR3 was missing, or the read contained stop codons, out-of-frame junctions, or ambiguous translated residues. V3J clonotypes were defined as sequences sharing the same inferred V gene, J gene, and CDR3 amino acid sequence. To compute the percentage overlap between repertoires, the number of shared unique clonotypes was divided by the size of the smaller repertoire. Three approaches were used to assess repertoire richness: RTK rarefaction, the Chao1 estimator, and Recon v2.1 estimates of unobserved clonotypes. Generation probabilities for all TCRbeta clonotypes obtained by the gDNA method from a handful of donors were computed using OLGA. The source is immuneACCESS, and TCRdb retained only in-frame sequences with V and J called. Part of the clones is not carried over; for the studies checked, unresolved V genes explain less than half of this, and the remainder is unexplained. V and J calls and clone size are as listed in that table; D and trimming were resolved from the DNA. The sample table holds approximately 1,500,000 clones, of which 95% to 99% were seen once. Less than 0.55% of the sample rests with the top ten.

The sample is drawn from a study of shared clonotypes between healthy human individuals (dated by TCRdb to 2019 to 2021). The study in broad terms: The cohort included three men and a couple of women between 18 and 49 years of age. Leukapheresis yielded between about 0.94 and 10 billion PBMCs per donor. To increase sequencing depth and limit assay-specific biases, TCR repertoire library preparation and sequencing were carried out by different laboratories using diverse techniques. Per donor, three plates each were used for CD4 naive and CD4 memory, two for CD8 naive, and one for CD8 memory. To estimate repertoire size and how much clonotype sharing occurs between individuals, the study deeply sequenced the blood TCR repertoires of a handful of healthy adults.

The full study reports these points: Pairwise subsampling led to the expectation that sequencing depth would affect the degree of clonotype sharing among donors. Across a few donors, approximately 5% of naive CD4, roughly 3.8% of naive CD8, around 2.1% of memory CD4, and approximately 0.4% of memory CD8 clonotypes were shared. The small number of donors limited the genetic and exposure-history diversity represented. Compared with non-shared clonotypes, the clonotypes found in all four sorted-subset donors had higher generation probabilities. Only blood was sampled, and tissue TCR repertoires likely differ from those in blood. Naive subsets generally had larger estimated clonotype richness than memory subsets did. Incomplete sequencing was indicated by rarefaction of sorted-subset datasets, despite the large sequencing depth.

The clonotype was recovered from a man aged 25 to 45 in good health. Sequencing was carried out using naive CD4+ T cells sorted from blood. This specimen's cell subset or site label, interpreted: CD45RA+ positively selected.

The sequenced DNA: TGTGCCAGCTCACCCGCCGGGTCCCGCAGGGTCACAGATACGCAGTATTTT. It codes for CASSPAGSRRVTDTQYF. This chain joins TRBV18 to TRBJ2-3; TRBD1 is possibly the D segment (5 matching bases). The junction carries 18 bases between V and J, which are trimmed by 3 bases and 2 bases respectively. The CDR3 numbers 17 residues from cysteine through phenylalanine. CDR3 DNA only is kept here, 51 bases in frame from base 1. Per the germline V gene, KGHSH is the CDR1 and LQKENI is the CDR2.